This TCR beta chain was identified during a study of blood T cells in healthy people across ages. General study results and limits: TCR beta diversity was tightly associated with the proportion of naive T cells. Older age went with lower TCR beta diversity per million T cells, in a roughly linear way.

The V end was cut by 6 bases, the J end by 0 bases, with 9 bases between. The CDR3 is 13 amino acids. Germline values: CDR1 MNHNS, CDR2 SASEGT. A word on this clonotype: Its cognate antigen is unknown.

It was with a sample-barcoded 5' primer and a J-beta primer mix that a second PCR of about 7 to 12 cycles was run. Tagging of each cDNA molecule was performed by a template-switch adaptor with 12 random nucleotides. TCRdb analysed the 5' RACE reads with MiXCR anew, one entry per CDR3 protein. The table lists 1.5 million to 2 million distinct CDR3 sequences, roughly 50% of them singletons. V is TRBV6-1 and J is TRBJ2-7; a weak D match, TRBD1 (5 bases). The TCR sequence derives from a woman in her 40s in good health. Sequencing was done on a sample of blood. The CDR3 spells CASRTQGSYEQYF. The CDR3 bases are TGTGCCAGCAGGACTCAGGGCTCCTACGAGCAGTACTTC.